This record looks at one TCR beta chain sequence and its context. These data belong to a study of blood T cell repertoires in COVID-19. At the level of the study: Italy, Spain and the United States were the sources of the convalescent and acute COVID-19 samples.

CDR1 and CDR2 from the germline V gene are LGHDT and YNNKEL (reference sequence). V lost 0 bases and J lost 5, with 16 bases in between. The CDR3 spans 16 residues. Assay: immunoSEQ multiplex PCR; the TCRdb copy retains only in-frame clones and omits some. The sample gives some 510,000 clones, over 75% of which show up once; less than 2% is in the top ten. Recruits, aged roughly 18 to 95 years, lived in some 25 US areas. Participant reports of clinical history set cohort assignment. The chain combines TRBV3-1 (or the pseudogene TRBV3-2) with TRBJ1-2, with a weak D call TRBD1 (6 bases). Sequencing was carried out using PBMCs or T cells enriched from blood (not recorded which). The TCR originated in a woman between 40 and 50 years old who had recovered from COVID-19. The CDR3 DNA follows: TGTGCCAGCAGCCAAGATGTCGCAGGGGACGATTATGGCTACACCTTC. This codes for CASSQDVAGDDYGYTF.